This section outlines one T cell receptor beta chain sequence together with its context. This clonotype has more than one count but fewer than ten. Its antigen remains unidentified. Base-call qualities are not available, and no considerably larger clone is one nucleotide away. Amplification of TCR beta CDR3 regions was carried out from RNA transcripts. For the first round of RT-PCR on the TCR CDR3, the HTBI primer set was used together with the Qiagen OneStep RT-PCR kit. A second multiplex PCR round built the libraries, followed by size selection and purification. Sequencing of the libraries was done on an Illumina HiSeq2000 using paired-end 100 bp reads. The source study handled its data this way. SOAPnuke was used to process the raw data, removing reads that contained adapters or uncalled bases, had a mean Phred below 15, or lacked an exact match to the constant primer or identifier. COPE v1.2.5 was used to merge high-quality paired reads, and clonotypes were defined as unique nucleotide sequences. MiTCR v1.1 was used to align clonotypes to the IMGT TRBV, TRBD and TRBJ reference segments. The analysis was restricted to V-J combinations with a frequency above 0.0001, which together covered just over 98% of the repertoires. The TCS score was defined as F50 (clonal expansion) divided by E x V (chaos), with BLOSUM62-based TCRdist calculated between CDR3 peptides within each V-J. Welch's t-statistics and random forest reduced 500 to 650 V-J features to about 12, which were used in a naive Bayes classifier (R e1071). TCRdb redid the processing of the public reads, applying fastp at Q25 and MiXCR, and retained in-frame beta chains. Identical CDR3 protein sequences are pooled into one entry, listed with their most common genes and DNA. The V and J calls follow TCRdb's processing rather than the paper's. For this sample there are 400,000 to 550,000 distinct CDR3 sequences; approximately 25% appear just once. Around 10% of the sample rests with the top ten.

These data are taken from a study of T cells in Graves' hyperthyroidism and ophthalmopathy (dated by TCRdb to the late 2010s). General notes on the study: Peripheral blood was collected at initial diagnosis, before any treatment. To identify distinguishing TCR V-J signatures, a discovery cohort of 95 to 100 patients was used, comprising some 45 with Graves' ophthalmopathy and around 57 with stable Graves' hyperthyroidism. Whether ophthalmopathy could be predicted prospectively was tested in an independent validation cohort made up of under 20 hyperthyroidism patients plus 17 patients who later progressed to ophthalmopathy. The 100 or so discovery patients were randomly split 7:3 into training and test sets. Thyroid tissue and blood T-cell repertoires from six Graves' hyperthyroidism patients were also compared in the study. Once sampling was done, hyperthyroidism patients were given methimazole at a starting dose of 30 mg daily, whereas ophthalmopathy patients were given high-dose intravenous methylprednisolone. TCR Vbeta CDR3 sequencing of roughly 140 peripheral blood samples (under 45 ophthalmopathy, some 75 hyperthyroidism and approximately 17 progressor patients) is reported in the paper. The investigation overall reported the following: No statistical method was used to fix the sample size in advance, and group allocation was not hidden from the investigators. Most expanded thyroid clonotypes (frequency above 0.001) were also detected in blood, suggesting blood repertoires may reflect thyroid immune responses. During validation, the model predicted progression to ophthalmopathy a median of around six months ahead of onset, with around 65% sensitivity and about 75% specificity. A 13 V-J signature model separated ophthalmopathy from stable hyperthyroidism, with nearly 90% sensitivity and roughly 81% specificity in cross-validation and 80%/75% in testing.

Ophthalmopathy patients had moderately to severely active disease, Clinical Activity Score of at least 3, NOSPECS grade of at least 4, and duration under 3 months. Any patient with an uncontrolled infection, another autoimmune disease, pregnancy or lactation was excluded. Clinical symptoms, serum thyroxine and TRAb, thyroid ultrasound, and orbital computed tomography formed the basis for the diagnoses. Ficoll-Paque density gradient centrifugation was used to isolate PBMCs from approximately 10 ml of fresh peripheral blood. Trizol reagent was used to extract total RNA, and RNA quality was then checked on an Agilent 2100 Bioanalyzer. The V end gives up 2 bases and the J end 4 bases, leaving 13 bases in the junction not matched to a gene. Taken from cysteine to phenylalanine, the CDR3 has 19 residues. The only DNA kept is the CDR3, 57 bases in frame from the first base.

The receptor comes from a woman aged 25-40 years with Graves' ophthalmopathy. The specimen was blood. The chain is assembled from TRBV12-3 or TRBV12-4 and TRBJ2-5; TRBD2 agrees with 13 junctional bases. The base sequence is TGTGCCAGCAGTTTACCCTCCGGGACTAGCGGGACTGGACCAGAGACCCAGTACTTC. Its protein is CASSLPSGTSGTGPETQYF.